This T cell receptor (beta chain) was documented in a study of blood T cell repertoires in COVID-19. Study overall: Sources were T cells, B-cell-depleted T cells, or PBMCs; the material itself was cDNA or gDNA.

This clone has a count of ten or more. In germline, CDR1 is SQVTM, CDR2 ANQGSEA. The CDR3 sequence is 13 residues long. V shed 6 bases and J 3 bases; nucleotides not matched to a gene: 7. Per the authors' pipeline: The assay estimated nucleated cells by amplifying reference gene primers. Libraries were prepared by immunoSEQ multiplex PCR; TCRdb keeps only in-frame clonotypes and omits some of them. V and J calls and clone size are as listed in that table; D and trimming were resolved from the DNA. The profile shows 200,000 to 250,000 clones, about 90% of them singletons. The J gene is TRBJ2-7, the V gene TRBV29-1; TRBD1 matches at 8 bases. Sequencing input: peripheral blood. The sequence was collected from an older woman with acute or convalescent COVID-19. The CDR3: CSVITGGSYEQYF. The CDR3 DNA reads TGCAGCGTCATAACAGGGGGGAGCTACGAGCAGTACTTC.